The 24 T cell receptor beta chains reported below all come from one sample, sequenced in a study of CD8+CD57+ T cells in acquired aplastic anemia. Patients sequenced had flow cytometry evidence of CD8+CD57+ cell expansion. TCR beta VDJ and CDR3 profiling used genomic DNA as template. TCRdb used MiXCR to reprocess the reads, holding one entry per CDR3 protein. The table has roughly 250,000 distinct CDR3 sequences, 82% seen once. The sequenced sample consisted of sorted CD4+, CD8+, or CD8+CD57+ T cells (not recorded which) from PBMCs. Receptor source: a human donor with aplastic anemia.

This clonotype was seen a few times. The chain carries TRBV15 and TRBJ2-7; D is perhaps TRBD2 (6 bases). The CDR3 covers 15 residues. Germline assignment: CDR1 LNHNV and CDR2 YYDKDF (reference sequence). The CDR3 sequence is CAASRRDLSSYEQYV. CDR3 DNA: TGTGCCGCCAGCAGGCGGGACCTATCCTCCTACGAGCAGTACGTC.

About this clonotype: An end of the junction does not agree with germline; a read error may underlie this. V is TRBV7-8 and J is TRBJ2-1; D possibly corresponds to TRBD1 (6 bases). Germline V gene lookup returns CDR1 SGHVS and CDR2 FQNEAQ. The CDR3 spans 13 residues. The CDR3 DNA is TGTGCCAGCAGCGTAGGGGGAAGTCCCGAGCAGCTCTTC. Amino acids: CASSVGGSPEQLF.

A word on this clonotype: The DNA is left out, because the CDR3 cannot be placed on it with certainty; the CDR3 is given as TCRdb lists it. V usage is TRBV7-4 and J usage is TRBJ1-5. Counting both end residues, the CDR3 totals 16 amino acids. Looked up from germline, CDR1 is SGHVT and CDR2 is SQSDAQ. CDR3 sequence reads: CASSVVGTSSTSGQHF.

Details on this clonotype: Lacking the conserved final phenylalanine or tryptophan, this CDR3 likely reflects a read error. The DNA is left out, because the CDR3 cannot be placed on it with certainty; the CDR3 is given as TCRdb lists it. The chain couples TRBV7-8 to TRBJ1-5. The CDR3 extends over 12 residues, inclusive of both ends. From germline, CDR1 is SGHVS and CDR2 FQNEAQ. The CDR3 loop is CASSVHNERQDL.

This clonotype was observed at least ten times. The V call is TRBV12-3 or TRBV12-4, the J call TRBJ1-6; D perhaps matches TRBD1 (5 bases). V was pared by 2 bases and J by 7 bases, with 12 bases between. CDR3 size: 15 residues. The CDR3 is CASSLTREGNSPLHF. CDR3 sequence (DNA): TGTGCCAGCAGTTTAACCCGGGAGGGGAATTCACCCCTCCACTTT.

The chain employs TRBV7-9 and TRBJ1-2, with no clear D. Trimming removed 4 bases at V and 13 bases at J, with 25 bases between. Germline assignment: CDR1 SEHNR and CDR2 FQNEAQ (reference sequence). The CDR3 spans 15 residues. The CDR3 DNA follows: TGTGCCAGCAGCTCGACTTCCCAGAACATTGGCTACACCACCTTC. It is translated as CASSSTSQNIGYTTF. The whole variable domain, filled in from reference TRBV7-9 and TRBJ1-2, reads DTGVSQNPRHKITKRGQNVTFRCDPISEHNRLYWYRQTLGQGPEFLTYFQNEAQLEKSRLLSDRFSAERPKGSFSTLEIQRTEQGDSAMYLCASSSTSQNIGYTTFGSGTRLTVV.

CDR3 amino acids: CASSLERGGRGYEQFF. The CDR3 DNA sequence: TGTGCCAGCAGCTTGGAGAGAGGCGGGCGCGGATATGAGCAGTTCTTC. The rearrangement links TRBV5-6 to TRBJ2-1, with D perhaps matching TRBD2 (5 bases). CDR3 length: 16 amino acids. Trimming removed 0 bases from V and 8 bases from J, with 18 bases in between. Per the germline V gene, CDR1 is SGHDT and CDR2 is YYEEEE.

The CDR3 DNA reads as TGTGCCAGCAGTTACGGGGCGAACACCGGGGAGCTGTTTTTT. Protein: CASSYGANTGELFF. The rearrangement uses TRBV6-6 and TRBJ2-2; D call uncertain. Germline V gene data show CDR1 as MNHNY and CDR2 as SVGAGI (reference sequence). This CDR3 has 14 amino acids. Trimming stripped 2 bases from V and 0 bases from J, with 4 bases between.

The J gene is TRBJ2-7, the V gene TRBV7-2; D ambiguous. Germline assignment: CDR1 SGHTA and CDR2 FQGNSA. V lost 5 bases and J 8 bases, leaving 25 bases between the germline ends. The CDR3 length is 16 residues. CDR3 sequence reads: CASSEGWTSYNDQQYF. Written as DNA, the CDR3 is TGTGCCAGCAGCGAAGGGTGGACCTCATACAATGACCAGCAGTACTTC. Full variable domain (outside the CDR3, taken from reference TRBV7-2 and TRBJ2-7): GAGVSQSPSNKVTEKGKDVELRCDPISGHTALYWYRQSLGQGLEFLIYFQGNSAPDKSGLPSDRFSAERTGGSVSTLTIQRTQQEDSAVYLCASSEGWTSYNDQQYFGPGTRLTVT.

To note about this clonotype: Without the conserved terminal phenylalanine or tryptophan, this CDR3 likely stems from a read error. The DNA is left out, because the CDR3 cannot be placed on it with certainty; the CDR3 is given as TCRdb lists it. The genes are TRBV7-9 and TRBJ2-3; no DNA check was done on the table's D call, TRBD2. The CDR3 length equals 13 residues, ends included. The germline CDR1 and CDR2 sequences are SEHNR and FQNEAQ (reference sequence). CDR3: CASGYGTTDKEYY.

Of note for this clonotype: At one of its ends the junction is not consistent with the germline gene, which may arise from a read error. V gene TRBV7-3 combines with J gene TRBJ2-5; unclear D gene. The CDR3 is made up of 14 amino acids. Germline V CDR1 and CDR2: SGHTA, FQGTGA. CDR3 residues: CATSRRSDQVTQYF. The CDR3, as DNA: TGTGCCACCAGCAGACGGTCCGACCAAGTGACCCAGTACTTC.

V and J are TRBV7-3 and TRBJ2-7, with 8 bases fitting TRBD2. The CDR3 has 16 residues. Germline lookup yields CDR1 SGHTA and CDR2 FQGTGA. CDR3 protein: CSSSLTKRGCSYEQYV. The DNA of the CDR3 is TGCTCCAGCAGCTTAACGAAGCGGGGGTGCTCCTACGAGCAGTACGTC.

This clonotype was seen once. V is TRBV5-4 and J is TRBJ1-1; D not certain. CDR1 SGHNT and CDR2 YYREEE come from the germline V gene (reference sequence). V was trimmed by 2 bases and J by 3 bases, leaving 11 bases between them. The CDR3 totals 14 residues. Here the CDR3 DNA reads TGTGCCAGCAGCTTTCCTAGCGGGTACACTGAAGCTTTCTTT. Residues: CASSFPSGYTEAFF.

Comments on this clonotype: The CDR3 carries no conserved terminal phenylalanine or tryptophan, so it likely arises from a read error. The chain carries TRBV2 and TRBJ2-5; D remains unclear. This CDR3 contains 14 residues. The V end was cut by 6 bases, the J end by 9 bases, with 20 bases between. Per the germline V gene, CDR1 is SNHLY and CDR2 is FYNNEI. CDR3 nucleotides: TGTGCCAGCAGCAAACGATCAGACCTACAGTCCCAGTACTAC. It translates to CASSKRSDLQSQYY.

J is TRBJ1-6 and V is TRBV11-3; D might be TRBD1 (5 bases). V lost 0 bases, J lost 8 bases, and 5 bases lay in between. Germline assignment: CDR1 SGHNT and CDR2 YENEEA. CDR3 length: 13 amino acids. CDR3 in DNA: TGTGCCAGCAGCTTAGACAGGGATTCACCCCTCCACTTT. Translating gives CASSLDRDSPLHF. Full variable domain (rest looked up from reference TRBV11-3 and TRBJ1-6): EAGVVQSPRYKIIEKKQPVAFWCNPISGHNTLYWYLQNLGQGPELLIRYENEEAVDDSQLPKDRFSAERLKGVDSTLKIQPAELGDSAVYLCASSLDRDSPLHFGNGTRLTVT.

This clonotype showed up just a few times. The DNA is omitted, as the CDR3 cannot be located on it reliably, and the CDR3 follows TCRdb's listing. The J gene is TRBJ2-3, the V gene TRBV7-2; TRBD2, the D gene given by the table, was not confirmed from the DNA. Both ends counted, the CDR3 spans 13 residues. Germline CDR1 and CDR2: SGHTA and FQGNSA. The CDR3 is CASGVGGGATTYF.

A word on this clonotype: In this CDR3 the conserved last residue, phenylalanine or tryptophan, is missing, so a read error is likely. The rearrangement joins TRBV7-8 to TRBJ2-3; TRBD2 agrees at 8 bases. The germline CDR1 and CDR2 sequences are SGHVS and FQNEAQ. CDR3 length equals 11 residues. V trimming: 4 bases; J trimming: 10 bases; junction bases outside the gene matches: 1. The CDR3: CASSSAGAQYS. In DNA form, the CDR3 reads TGTGCCAGCAGCTCAGCGGGAGCGCAGTATTCT.

The J gene is TRBJ1-2, the V gene TRBV7-8; D is undetermined. This CDR3 comprises 16 residues. The germline CDR1 and CDR2 sequences are SGHVS and FQNEAQ. Trimming removed 1 base at V and 8 bases at J, with 20 bases between. CDR3 residues: CASSLERDRLVQGYTF. CDR3 nucleotide sequence: TGTGCCAGCAGCTTAGAGAGAGACCGGCTCGTGCAGGGCTACACCTTC.

This clonotype has just one count. This chain uses TRBV7-2 with TRBJ2-1, with 7 bases that match TRBD1. The CDR3 is made up of 18 amino acids. V shed 3 bases and J 4 bases; nucleotides not matched to a gene: 15. Germline assignment: CDR1 SGHTA and CDR2 FQGNSA. CDR3 sequence reads: CASSFDVTGNTQYNEQFF. The CDR3 region has the DNA TGTGCCAGCAGCTTTGATGTGACAGGGAACACTCAATACAATGAGCAGTTCTTC.

The chain has TRBV2 and TRBJ2-6; 8 bases match TRBD1. The DNA end is more similar to TRBJ2-7, so the J call may be wrong. CDR3 length: 16 residues. The germline gives CDR1 SNHLY, CDR2 FYNNEI. Here the CDR3 reads CASRIPGQADLDEQYV. The CDR3 DNA is TGTGCCAGCAGGATACCGGGACAGGCCGACCTGGACGAGCAGTACGTC.

Note on this clonotype: The junction does not match germline at one end; this may be a read error. V and J are TRBV7-9 and TRBJ2-3; 7 bases are shared with TRBD2. The CDR3 has 15 amino acids. Germline CDR1 reads SEHNR; CDR2 reads FQNEAQ (reference sequence). The CDR3 loop is CASSDPSGHTGTQYF. The CDR3 DNA sequence: TGTGCCAGCAGCGATCCTAGCGGACACACAGGTACGCAGTATTTT.

The chain combines TRBV7-8 with TRBJ2-3, with no clear D. From germline, CDR1 is SGHVS and CDR2 FQNEAQ. V lost 0 bases to trimming and J lost 5 bases, with 6 bases between them. The CDR3 is made up of 13 amino acids. In DNA form, the CDR3 reads TGTGCCAGCAGCTTAGCGGCAAGAGATACGCAGTATTTT. Translation gives CASSLAARDTQYF.

The rearrangement links TRBV7-2 to TRBJ1-6; D possibly corresponds to TRBD1 (6 bases). CDR3 length: 15 residues. Germline loops: CDR1 SGHTA, CDR2 FQGNSA. Trimming removed 5 bases at V and 10 bases at J, with 18 bases between. The chain's CDR3 is CASSRTRAGDSPLHF. Here the CDR3 DNA reads TGTGCCAGCAGCCGCACTCGAGCAGGGGACTCACCCCTCCACTTT.

The chain recombines TRBV20-1 with TRBJ1-1; D unclear. With 2 bases removed from V and 0 bases from J, the gap between germline ends came to 10 bases. Germline CDR1 DFQATT, CDR2 SNEGSKA (reference sequence). The CDR3 length is 14 residues. The CDR3 DNA is TGCAGTGCTAGAACAGCCATCCTGAACACTGAAGCTTTCTTT. Amino acids: CSARTAILNTEAFF.